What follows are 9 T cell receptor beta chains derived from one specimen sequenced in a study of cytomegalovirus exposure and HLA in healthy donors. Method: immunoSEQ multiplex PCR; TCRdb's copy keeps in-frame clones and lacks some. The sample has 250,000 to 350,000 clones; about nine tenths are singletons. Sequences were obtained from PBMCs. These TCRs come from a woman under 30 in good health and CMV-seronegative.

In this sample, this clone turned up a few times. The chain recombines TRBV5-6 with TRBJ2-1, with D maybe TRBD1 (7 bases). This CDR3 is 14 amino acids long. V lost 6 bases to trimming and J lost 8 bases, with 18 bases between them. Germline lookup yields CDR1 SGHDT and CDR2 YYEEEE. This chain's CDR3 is CASITSTGRYEQFF. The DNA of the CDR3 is TGTGCCAGCATCACGTCGACAGGGAGGTATGAGCAGTTCTTC.

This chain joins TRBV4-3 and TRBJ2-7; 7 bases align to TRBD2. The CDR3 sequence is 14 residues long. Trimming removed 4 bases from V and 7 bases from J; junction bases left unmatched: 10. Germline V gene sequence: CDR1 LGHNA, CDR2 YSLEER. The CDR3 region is CASSPLTSPGEQYF. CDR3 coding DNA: TGCGCCAGCAGCCCTCTGACTAGCCCGGGGGAGCAGTACTTC.

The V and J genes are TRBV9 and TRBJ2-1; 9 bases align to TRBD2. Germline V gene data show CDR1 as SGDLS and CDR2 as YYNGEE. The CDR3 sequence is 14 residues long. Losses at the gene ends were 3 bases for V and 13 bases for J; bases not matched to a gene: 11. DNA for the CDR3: TGTGCCAGCAGCGGACCGCGGGGGGGACCGGTCCAGTTCTTC. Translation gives CASSGPRGGPVQFF.

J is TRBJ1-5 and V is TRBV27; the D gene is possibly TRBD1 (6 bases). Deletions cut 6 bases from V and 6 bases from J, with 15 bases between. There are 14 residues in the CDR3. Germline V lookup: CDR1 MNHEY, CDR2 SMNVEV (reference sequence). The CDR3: CASRPRDIAQPQHF. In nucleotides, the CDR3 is TGTGCCAGCAGACCCCGGGACATTGCTCAGCCCCAGCATTTT.

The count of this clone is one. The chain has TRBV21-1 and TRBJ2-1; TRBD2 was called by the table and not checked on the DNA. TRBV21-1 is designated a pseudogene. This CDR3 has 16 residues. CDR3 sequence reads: CASSKGSSGEYNEQFF. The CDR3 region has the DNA TGTGCCAGCAGCAAAGGATCTAGCGGGGAATACAATGAGCAGTTCTTC.

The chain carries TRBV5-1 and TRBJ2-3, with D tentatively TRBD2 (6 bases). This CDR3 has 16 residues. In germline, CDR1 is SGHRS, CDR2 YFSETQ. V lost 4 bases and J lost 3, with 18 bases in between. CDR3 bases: TGCGCCAGCAGCAGGAACGGCGGGGATGGAACAGATACGCAGTATTTT. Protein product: CASSRNGGDGTDTQYF.

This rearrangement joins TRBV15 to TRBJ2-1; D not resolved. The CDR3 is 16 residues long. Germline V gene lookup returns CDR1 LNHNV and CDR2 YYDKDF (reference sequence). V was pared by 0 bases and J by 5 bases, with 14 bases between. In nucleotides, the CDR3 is TGTGCCACCAGCAGAGATAAGGCGGTTACCGACAATGAGCAGTTCTTC. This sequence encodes CATSRDKAVTDNEQFF. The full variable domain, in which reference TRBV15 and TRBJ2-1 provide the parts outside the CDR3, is DAMVIQNPRYQVTQFGKPVTLSCSQTLNHNVMYWYQQKSSQAPKLLFHYYDKDFNNEADTPDNFQSRRPNTSFCFLDIRSPGLGDTAMYLCATSRDKAVTDNEQFFGPGTRLTVL.

DNA for the CDR3: TGTGCCAGCAGCGTAGCGACTAGCACGCAGTATTTT. Translation: CASSVATSTQYF. The rearrangement joins TRBV9 to TRBJ2-3; 7 positions agree with TRBD2. The CDR3 has 12 residues. Trimming removed 0 bases from V and 9 bases from J; junction bases left unmatched: 1. CDR1 and CDR2 from the germline V gene are SGDLS and YYNGEE.

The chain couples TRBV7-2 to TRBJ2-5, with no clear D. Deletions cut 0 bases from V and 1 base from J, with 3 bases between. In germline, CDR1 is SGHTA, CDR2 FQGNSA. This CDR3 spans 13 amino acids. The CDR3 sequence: CASSLALQETQYF. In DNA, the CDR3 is TGTGCCAGCAGCTTAGCCCTCCAAGAGACCCAGTACTTC.